The rows below give T cell receptor beta chains drawn from one sample of a study of blood T cell repertoires in COVID-19. Libraries were prepared by immunoSEQ multiplex PCR; TCRdb keeps only in-frame clonotypes and omits some of them. This table has about 20,000 clones, 80% to 90% appearing once. Input material: peripheral blood. The source is a human donor in a cohort sampled during active COVID-19. CDR3s include the opening cysteine and the closing phenylalanine or tryptophan. The D gene is left open where the match is weak. Clone size is shown for a subset of rows, as once, few, many or a class of expanded clone.

TRBV9	-	TRBJ1-2	-	TGTGCCAGCAGCGTAGTGGCAGGGCAAAACTATGGCTACACCTTC	CASSVVAGQNYGYTF
TRBV2	-	TRBJ2-7	TRBD2	TGTGCCCGGGGGGGAGCGGGAGTGGATGTAAGGTACGAGCAGTACTTC	CARGGAGVDVRYEQYF
TRBV27	once	TRBJ2-7	TRBD1	TGTGCCAGCAGTTTCACAGGGGGGTCCTACGAGCAGTACTTC	CASSFTGGSYEQYF
TRBV19	-	TRBJ2-2	TRBD1	TGTGCCAGTAGGTCACAGGGGGCCGCCGGGGAGCTGTTTTTT	CASRSQGAAGELFF
TRBV3-1/TRBV3-2	once	TRBJ2-3	TRBD2	TGTGCCAGCAGCCCGACTAGCGGGAGGTCGGATACGCAGTATTTT	CASSPTSGRSDTQYF
TRBV6-6	-	TRBJ2-7	-	TGTGCCAGCAGTCCCGGGGGTATGGCCGAGCAGTACTTC	CASSPGGMAEQYF
TRBV11-2	few	TRBJ1-2	TRBD1	TGTGCCAGCAGCGCCGACAGGGGAATTGACTATGGCTACACCTTC	CASSADRGIDYGYTF
TRBV11-2	-	TRBJ1-6	TRBD1	TGTGCCAGCAGCTTAGATGCTGGACAGGGGGTTGATTCACCCCTCCACTTT	CASSLDAGQGVDSPLHF
TRBV5-1	-	TRBJ2-3	-	TGCGCCAGCAGCCCCGGACAGCTCAGCACAGATACGCAGTATTTT	CASSPGQLSTDTQYF
TRBV27	-	TRBJ2-7	TRBD2	TGTGCCAGCAGTTTAATAGCGGGAACTTTCTCCGACGAGCAGTACTTC	CASSLIAGTFSDEQYF
TRBV9	-	TRBJ2-1	-	TGTGCCAGCAGCGTTCTAGACAGCTCCTATAGAAATGAGCAGTTCTTC	CASSVLDSSYRNEQFF
TRBV4-1	-	TRBJ2-7	TRBD2	TGCGCCAGCAGCCAAGAGGGAGGGGCCTTGGGCGAGCAGTACTTC	CASSQEGGALGEQYF
TRBV6-5	-	TRBJ1-5	TRBD1	TGTGCCAGCAGTTCGACAGGGGACGATTATCAGCCCCAGCATTTT	CASSSTGDDYQPQHF
TRBV12-2	-	TRBJ2-7	-	TGTGCAAGTCGCTTAGAAAAGGGGCCCTCAGTGGCTTGGGCCTACCTCTACGAGCAGTACTTC	CASRLEKGPSVAWAYLYEQYF
TRBV24-1	-	TRBJ2-7	TRBD1	TGTGCCACCAGTGACCGCGGGGACAGGGACGAGCAGTACTTC	CATSDRGDRDEQYF
TRBV5-5	-	TRBJ1-4	-	TGTGCCAGCAGCTTGGAGCGGGGTAATGAAAAACTGTTTTTT	CASSLERGNEKLFF
TRBV6-2/TRBV6-3	-	TRBJ2-4	TRBD1	TGTGCCAGCAGTTACTCACCGGGACAGGGGGCTCCTCTAGCCAAAAACATTCAGTACTTC	CASSYSPGQGAPLAKNIQYF
TRBV24-1	-	TRBJ2-1	TRBD2	TGTGCCACCAGTGATTTATTCCGTGGACTAGCGGAAAGAAGGAGCTCCTACAATGAGCAGTTCTTC	CATSDLFRGLAERRSSYNEQFF
TRBV21-1	few	TRBJ1-2	-	TGTGCCAGCAGCAAAGTCCCGGGACAGGGTTCTAACTATGGCTACACCTTC	CASSKVPGQGSNYGYTF
TRBV4-2	-	TRBJ1-2	-	TGTGCCAGCAGCCAAGATGAGGTCGGCGGCCACACCTTC	CASSQDEVGGHTF
TRBV2	few	TRBJ2-1	-	TGTGCCGGACTCTCTGGAGACTTCGATGAGCAGTTCTTC	CAGLSGDFDEQFF
TRBV10-2	-	TRBJ1-6	-	TGCGCCAGCAGTGAGTCGCGTTCACCCCTCCACTTT	CASSESRSPLHF
TRBV5-8	-	TRBJ2-5	TRBD2	TGTGCCAGCAGCTTGGGTCGGACTAGCGGGGTGCAAGAGACCCAGTACTTC	CASSLGRTSGVQETQYF
TRBV5-1	-	TRBJ2-7	-	TGCGCCAGCAGCTTTACAGGTTCCTACGAGCAGTACTTC	CASSFTGSYEQYF
TRBV5-6	-	TRBJ1-5	-	TGTGCCAGCAGCTTGGGGAGTAGTCGGATATATAGCAATCAGCCCCAGCATTTT	CASSLGSSRIYSNQPQHF
TRBV5-6	-	TRBJ2-3	TRBD2	TGTGCCAGCAGCTTTCTAGCGGGAGAGGGCACAGATACGCAGTATTTT	CASSFLAGEGTDTQYF
TRBV2	-	TRBJ2-7	-	TGTGCCAGCAGAACCACAGGTTCCTCCTACGAGCAGTACTTC	CASRTTGSSYEQYF
TRBV28	-	TRBJ2-7	TRBD1	TGTGCCAGCAGTTGGGTAGGGGGCGCCGGGGTCGAGCAGTACTTC	CASSWVGGAGVEQYF
TRBV7-8	-	TRBJ2-7	TRBD1	TGTGCCAGCAGCTCGGACAGGGGCCTCGAGCAGTACTTC	CASSSDRGLEQYF
TRBV28	-	TRBJ2-2	TRBD2	TGTGCCAGCAGACAAGGGACTAGGTGGACCGGGGAGCTGTTTTTT	CASRQGTRWTGELFF
TRBV23-1	-	TRBJ2-7	-	TGCGCCAGGAAAACAGGGTCCCACTCCTACGAGCAGTACTTC	CARKTGSHSYEQYF
TRBV11-3	-	TRBJ2-2	-	TGTGCCAGCAGCTTAGGGGGTTTCCGGGACAAGGTCAATACCGGGGAGCTGTTTTTT	CASSLGGFRDKVNTGELFF
TRBV10-2	-	TRBJ2-7	-	TGCGCCAGCAGTCCCGGTAGCCAATACGAGCAGTACTTC	CASSPGSQYEQYF
TRBV10-2	few	TRBJ2-3	-	TGCGCCAGCAGTGAGAGCCCGACTAGCACAGATACGCAGTATTTT	CASSESPTSTDTQYF
TRBV5-1	-	TRBJ1-6	-	TGCGCCAGCAGCCAAGGACAGAGCTCCTATAATTCACCCCTCCACTTT	CASSQGQSSYNSPLHF
TRBV18	once	TRBJ1-1	TRBD1	TGTGCCAGCTCACCACTTCAGGGACAGGGTATGAACACTGAAGCTTTCTTT	CASSPLQGQGMNTEAFF
TRBV14	-	TRBJ2-5	TRBD2	TGTGCCAGCAGCCAAGATACTTTTGCGGGAGCCCGAGAGACCCAGTACTTC	CASSQDTFAGARETQYF
TRBV6-1	few	TRBJ1-5	-	TGTGCCAGCAGTGAAGTTTGGGGCCACCAGCATTTT	CASSEVWGHQHF
TRBV5-4	-	TRBJ2-5	-	TGTGCCAGCAGCTTGGTGGAGGGCGAGACCCAGTACTTC	CASSLVEGETQYF
TRBV4-1	-	TRBJ2-2	-	TGCGCCAGCAGCCAAGATTACGGGAGACAGAACACCGGGGAGCTGTTTTTT	CASSQDYGRQNTGELFF
TRBV6-1	-	TRBJ2-3	-	TGTGCCAGCAGTGAATTACAGGGAGGGGGGGGGACAGATACGCAGTATTTT	CASSELQGGGGTDTQYF
TRBV7-8	-	TRBJ1-2	-	TGTGCCAGCAGCCCAGGACAGCCTTGGAAAGTCTATGGCTACACCTTC	CASSPGQPWKVYGYTF
TRBV7-9	-	TRBJ2-1	TRBD1	TGTGCCAGCAATAACCTGGCAGGGGGAGCCTACAATGAGCAGTTCTTC	CASNNLAGGAYNEQFF
TRBV7-9	-	TRBJ1-6	-	TGTGCCAGCAGCTCTGGGGGGTACGATAATTCACCCCTCCACTTT	CASSSGGYDNSPLHF
TRBV6-5	-	TRBJ2-2	TRBD1	TGTGCCAGCAGCCAGGGACAGGTGTCCGGGGAGCTGTTTTTT	CASSQGQVSGELFF
TRBV3-1/TRBV3-2	-	TRBJ1-6	-	TGTGCCAGCAGCCAAGCCCGACAGTCACCCCTCCACTTT	CASSQARQSPLHF
TRBV18	-	TRBJ1-4	-	TGTGCCAGCTCGGCAGGTTCCTTTACAACTAATGAAAAACTGTTTTTT	CASSAGSFTTNEKLFF
TRBV5-6	-	TRBJ1-2	TRBD1	TGTGCCAGCAGCTTGAGGAGCGGACAGGCGTACTTC	CASSLRSGQAYF
TRBV18	once	TRBJ2-7	-	TGTGCCAGCTCACCACGGACAGCCGGCTACGAGCAGTACTTC	CASSPRTAGYEQYF
TRBV6-4	-	TRBJ1-1	-	TGTGCCAGCATCGGGACTTTCCATTACACTGAAGCTTTCTTT	CASIGTFHYTEAFF
TRBV18	few	TRBJ1-1	-	TGTGCCAGCTCAAGCGTGACAGTGGTGGTAAACACTGAAGCTTTCTTT	CASSSVTVVVNTEAFF
TRBV20-1	-	TRBJ2-7	TRBD1	TGCAGTGCTAGTGAGACAGGGGATTTCTACGAGCAGTACTTC	CSASETGDFYEQYF
TRBV7-6	-	TRBJ2-7	TRBD1	TGTGCCAGCAGCCCCTACGGACAGGGAGAAAAGTACTTC	CASSPYGQGEKYF
TRBV11-2	-	TRBJ2-5	-	TGTGCCAGCAGCTTAGTTGGGGCAGAAGAGACCCAGTACTTC	CASSLVGAEETQYF
TRBV25-1	-	TRBJ2-3	TRBD1	TGTGCCAGCAGTGATCTTCCGGGACAGGGAGAGGCGGATACGCAGTATTTT	CASSDLPGQGEADTQYF
TRBV9	few	TRBJ1-2	TRBD1	TGTGCCAGCAGCGCACTACCGGGACAGGGGCAAGGCTACACCTTC	CASSALPGQGQGYTF
TRBV6-6	once	TRBJ1-1	-	TGTGCCAGCAGTTCCCCAGGAGGTACTGAAGCTTTCTTT	CASSSPGGTEAFF
TRBV4-1	-	TRBJ2-1	-	TGCGCCAGCAGCCGGGAGGATTTTAATGAGCAGTTCTTC	CASSREDFNEQFF
TRBV10-3	-	TRBJ2-7	TRBD1	TGTGCCATCAGTAATGAGGACAGGGCTATGCGTGAGCAGTACTTC	CAISNEDRAMREQYF